This TCR beta chain was sequenced in a study of metastatic and nonmetastatic thyroid tumors. About the research overall: Repertoires from blood and tumor or nodule tissue of malignant and benign thyroid patients were compared.

This clone showed up just a few times. Its specificity is unknown. Study observations and caveats: Significantly greater TCR beta diversity was reportedly found in malignant thyroid tumors than in benign nodules (in blood and tumor).

Thyroid surgery took place with no prior treatment in any patient. Germline V gene data show CDR1 as MNHNS and CDR2 as SASEGT. The V segment lost 5 bases and the J segment 2 bases; nucleotides outside the gene matches: 9. This CDR3 comprises 16 residues. TCRdb re-called clones via MiXCR from the PCR reads. Of about 20,000 clones in the sample, approximately 30% were seen once. This sequence originates from a female donor with papillary thyroid cancer or a benign thyroid nodule (not recorded which). Some clones in this sample may be carry-over from other donors' samples. Sequences were obtained from tumor tissue. The chain uses TRBV6-1 and TRBJ1-2; 9 nucleotides match TRBD1. CDR3 DNA: TGTGCCAGCAGTCCTGTATCCGGGACAGGGAACTATGGCTACACCTTC. This codes for CASSPVSGTGNYGYTF.